This T cell receptor beta chain was recovered during a study of molecular identifiers for immune sequencing clone quantification. On the study more broadly: Four of five splits of RNA from approximately 20,000 or 98,000 naive CD8 cells were sequenced in replicates.

V was pared by 7 bases and J by 6 bases, with 24 bases of the junction left unmatched. CDR1 is MNHEY, CDR2 SVGEGT, per germline. This CDR3 has 19 amino acids. Study outcomes and limitations: For effector cells, clones above 20 RNA copies held over 99% of molecules; for naive cells, under 1%.

Bulk libraries came from a prior protocol with listed TCR primers. TCRdb re-called the PCR reads through MiXCR, storing one row per CDR3 protein. The profile shows more than 550,000 distinct CDR3 sequences, about 25% of them singletons. Of note for this clonotype: Its antigen is not known.

The sequence came from a human donor in good health. Some libraries in this study had Jurkat cell RNA spiked in. The V call is TRBV6-2 or TRBV6-3, the J call TRBJ2-7; 10 bases align to TRBD1. The sample consisted of naive CD8+ T cells from blood, with Jurkat cell RNA spiked in. The subset is: FACS-sorted CD8+CD4-CCR7+CD45RA+ naive T cells. CDR3 sequence (DNA): TGTGCCAGCAACCTCCCGCCCGGGACAGGGGTCAACTCAGTCTCCGAGCAGTACTTC. Its translation is CASNLPPGTGVNSVSEQYF.